A selection of T cell receptor beta chains follows, all from one sample in a study of shared clonotypes between healthy human individuals. Libraries were prepared by immunoSEQ multiplex PCR; TCRdb keeps only in-frame clonotypes and omits some of them. This sample carries about 490,000 clones, over 70% of them seen once, and the ten largest clones take roughly 13%. The sample was PBMCs. These receptors originate from a woman between 35 and 50 years old in good health. Some clones in this sample may be carry-over from other donors' samples. CDR3s include the opening cysteine and the closing phenylalanine or tryptophan. Fields, in order: D gene, J gene, V gene, clone size, CDR3 protein, CDR3 DNA. A D gene is named only where the DNA matches it firmly. The size entry is marked missing in some rows and otherwise reads once, few, many or a size class.

D: .; J: TRBJ2-1; V: TRBV27; size: few; CDR3: CASSLYGRRGPGNNEQFF; DNA: TGTGCCAGCAGTTTATACGGACGGAGGGGGCCCGGGAACAATGAGCAGTTCTTC
D: .; J: TRBJ1-2; V: TRBV5-4; size: .; CDR3: CASTPTGTPIDGYTF; DNA: TGTGCCAGCACCCCCACCGGGACACCGATCGACGGCTACACCTTC
D: .; J: TRBJ2-7; V: TRBV28; size: .; CDR3: CASSFLGLGNYEQYF; DNA: TGTGCCAGCAGTTTTTTGGGGCTTGGGAACTACGAGCAGTACTTC
D: TRBD2; J: TRBJ2-2; V: TRBV5-1; size: .; CDR3: CASSLVLAENTGELFF; DNA: TGCGCCAGCAGCTTGGTTCTAGCGGAAAACACCGGGGAGCTGTTTTTT
D: .; J: TRBJ2-5; V: TRBV7-3; size: .; CDR3: CASSRGGGAEETQYF; DNA: TGTGCCAGCAGCCGCGGGGGCGGGGCGGAAGAGACCCAGTACTTC
D: .; J: TRBJ2-2; V: TRBV5-6; size: .; CDR3: CASSLAGTRNTGELFF; DNA: TGTGCCAGCAGCTTGGCCGGGACAAGGAACACCGGGGAGCTGTTTTTT
D: .; J: TRBJ2-1; V: TRBV19; size: few; CDR3: CASSIVAAGAYNEQFF; DNA: TGTGCCAGTAGTATAGTCGCGGCAGGGGCCTACAATGAGCAGTTCTTC
D: .; J: TRBJ1-4; V: TRBV11-2; size: .; CDR3: CASSLDQGVGEKLFF; DNA: TGTGCCAGCAGCTTAGACCAGGGCGTAGGCGAAAAACTGTTTTTT
D: .; J: TRBJ1-1; V: TRBV18; size: .; CDR3: CASSPLQGEDTEAFF; DNA: TGTGCCAGCTCACCACTCCAGGGAGAGGACACTGAAGCTTTCTTT
D: TRBD2; J: TRBJ2-7; V: TRBV6-6; size: .; CDR3: CASSPGLAGAYEQYF; DNA: TGTGCCAGCAGCCCCGGACTAGCGGGAGCCTACGAGCAGTACTTC
D: TRBD1; J: TRBJ2-6; V: TRBV27; size: .; CDR3: CASSQIRDSFSGANVLTF; DNA: TGTGCCAGCAGTCAAATCCGGGACAGTTTCTCTGGGGCCAACGTCCTGACTTTC
D: .; J: TRBJ1-2; V: TRBV29-1; size: .; CDR3: CSVEYHNYGYTF; DNA: TGCAGCGTTGAGTACCATAACTATGGCTACACCTTC
D: .; J: TRBJ2-3; V: TRBV18; size: .; CDR3: CASSPYTDTDTQYF; DNA: TGTGCCAGCTCCCCTTATACGGACACAGATACGCAGTATTTT
D: TRBD1; J: TRBJ2-2; V: TRBV5-5; size: .; CDR3: CASSPGTGRNTGELFF; DNA: TGTGCCAGCAGCCCAGGGACAGGGAGGAACACCGGGGAGCTGTTTTTT
D: TRBD2; J: TRBJ2-4; V: TRBV27; size: .; CDR3: CASRGGRELDIQYF; DNA: TGTGCCAGCAGAGGAGGGCGGGAGTTGGACATTCAGTACTTC
D: .; J: TRBJ2-7; V: TRBV19; size: .; CDR3: CASSIAGSVYEQYF; DNA: TGTGCCAGTAGTATTGCAGGGTCGGTTTACGAGCAGTACTTC
D: .; J: TRBJ2-5; V: TRBV28; size: .; CDR3: CASSLTRETQYF; DNA: TGTGCCAGCAGTTTAACCAGAGAGACCCAGTACTTC
D: .; J: TRBJ1-6; V: TRBV30; size: .; CDR3: CAWKRNSPLHF; DNA: TGTGCCTGGAAGCGGAATTCACCCCTCCACTTT
D: .; J: TRBJ2-1; V: TRBV18; size: .; CDR3: CASSPSLRDEQFF; DNA: TGTGCCAGCTCACCCTCGTTGCGAGATGAGCAGTTCTTC
D: .; J: TRBJ1-4; V: TRBV2; size: .; CDR3: CASSSTGRNEKLFF; DNA: TGTGCCAGCAGTTCGACAGGACGTAATGAAAAACTGTTTTTT
D: .; J: TRBJ2-1; V: TRBV27; size: .; CDR3: CASSLGQDYNEQFF; DNA: TGTGCCAGCAGTTTGGGGCAAGACTACAATGAGCAGTTCTTC
D: .; J: TRBJ1-3; V: TRBV28; size: .; CDR3: CASRSLAKSSGNTIYF; DNA: TGTGCCAGCAGATCATTGGCGAAGAGCTCTGGAAACACCATATATTTT
D: .; J: TRBJ2-7; V: TRBV7-8; size: .; CDR3: CASGVTWDPYEQYF; DNA: TGTGCCAGCGGAGTAACGTGGGATCCCTACGAGCAGTACTTC
D: TRBD1; J: TRBJ1-1; V: TRBV9; size: .; CDR3: CASSPRTGLNTEAFF; DNA: TGTGCCAGCAGCCCACGGACAGGCCTGAACACTGAAGCTTTCTTT
D: TRBD1; J: TRBJ2-3; V: TRBV6-1; size: .; CDR3: CASSLRTGITDTQYF; DNA: TGTGCCAGCAGCCTTAGGACAGGCATCACAGATACGCAGTATTTT
D: .; J: TRBJ1-5; V: TRBV4-1; size: .; CDR3: CAGSRDPNQPQHF; DNA: TGCGCCGGCAGCCGAGACCCGAATCAGCCCCAGCATTTT
D: TRBD1; J: TRBJ2-7; V: TRBV28; size: .; CDR3: CASSSGTARYEQYF; DNA: TGTGCCAGCAGTTCTGGGACAGCCAGGTACGAGCAGTACTTC
D: TRBD1; J: TRBJ1-1; V: TRBV6-1; size: few; CDR3: CASCRQGSWTEAFF; DNA: TGTGCCAGCTGTCGACAGGGTTCGTGGACTGAAGCTTTCTTT
D: TRBD1; J: TRBJ2-7; V: TRBV6-1; size: .; CDR3: CASSARQGEQYF; DNA: TGTGCCAGCAGTGCTCGACAGGGAGAGCAGTACTTC
D: TRBD2; J: TRBJ2-7; V: TRBV28; size: .; CDR3: CASSNSGNSYEQYF; DNA: TGTGCCAGCAGTAATAGCGGGAACTCCTACGAGCAGTACTTC
D: TRBD2; J: TRBJ2-7; V: TRBV5-4; size: .; CDR3: CASSLPGTRVYEQYF; DNA: TGTGCCAGCAGCTTGCCGGGGACTAGGGTCTACGAGCAGTACTTC
D: TRBD1; J: TRBJ2-7; V: TRBV29-1; size: .; CDR3: CSIRQGSNEQYF; DNA: TGCAGCATACGACAGGGGTCCAACGAGCAGTACTTC
D: .; J: TRBJ1-1; V: TRBV7-3; size: .; CDR3: CASSLTFSGTGTEAFF; DNA: TGTGCCAGCAGCTTAACGTTTTCGGGGACCGGCACTGAAGCTTTCTTT
D: .; J: TRBJ2-5; V: TRBV1; size: .; CDR3: CTSSQDSLTSPETQYF; DNA: TGCACCAGCAGCCAAGATTCCCTAACTAGCCCAGAGACCCAGTACTTC
D: .; J: TRBJ1-4; V: TRBV28; size: .; CDR3: CASTSPGERATNEKLFF; DNA: TGTGCCAGCACCTCCCCAGGTGAACGCGCAACTAATGAAAAACTGTTTTTT
D: .; J: TRBJ2-7; V: TRBV27; size: .; CDR3: CASSLAIAYEQYF; DNA: TGTGCCAGCAGTTTAGCGATTGCCTACGAGCAGTACTTC
D: TRBD2; J: TRBJ2-1; V: TRBV28; size: .; CDR3: CASSAAGGQPHNEQFF; DNA: TGTGCCAGCAGTGCCGCGGGAGGACAACCCCACAATGAGCAGTTCTTC
D: .; J: TRBJ2-7; V: TRBV2; size: .; CDR3: CATGPYLAEQYF; DNA: TGTGCCACCGGACCCTACCTGGCGGAGCAGTACTTC
D: .; J: TRBJ2-1; V: TRBV29-1; size: .; CDR3: CSVEAPLAGRIYNEQFF; DNA: TGCAGCGTTGAGGCCCCCCTGGCGGGTAGAATCTACAATGAGCAGTTCTTC
D: .; J: TRBJ2-3; V: TRBV11-2; size: .; CDR3: CASSLDGPSRQGTDTQYF; DNA: TGTGCCAGCAGCTTAGACGGACCCTCGAGACAGGGCACAGATACGCAGTATTTT
D: .; J: TRBJ2-3; V: TRBV4-3; size: .; CDR3: CASSQKAIRADTQYF; DNA: TGCGCCAGCAGCCAAAAGGCCATTCGCGCAGATACGCAGTATTTT
D: TRBD1; J: TRBJ2-5; V: TRBV30; size: .; CDR3: CAWQDRETQYF; DNA: TGTGCCTGGCAGGACAGGGAGACCCAGTACTTC
D: .; J: TRBJ2-3; V: TRBV6-4; size: many; CDR3: CASSGDSTDTQYF; DNA: TGTGCCAGCAGTGGGGACAGCACAGATACGCAGTATTTT
D: TRBD2; J: TRBJ2-1; V: TRBV9; size: .; CDR3: CASSPRTSGSYNEQFF; DNA: TGTGCCAGCAGCCCCCGGACTAGCGGCTCCTACAATGAGCAGTTCTTC
D: .; J: TRBJ2-1; V: TRBV7-9; size: .; CDR3: CASSSVGSIYNEQFF; DNA: TGTGCCAGCAGCTCCGTCGGGTCCATCTACAATGAGCAGTTCTTC
D: .; J: TRBJ2-1; V: TRBV7-6; size: .; CDR3: CASSTITGSAPYEQFF; DNA: TGTGCCAGCAGCACCATTACCGGGAGTGCTCCCTATGAGCAGTTCTTC
D: .; J: TRBJ1-2; V: TRBV15; size: .; CDR3: CATSRDRAPLLYGYTF; DNA: TGTGCCACCAGCAGAGATCGAGCACCGCTCCTCTATGGCTACACCTTC
D: TRBD2; J: TRBJ2-7; V: TRBV10-3; size: .; CDR3: CAISERILAGSYEQYF; DNA: TGTGCCATCAGTGAGAGGATACTAGCGGGGTCCTACGAGCAGTACTTC
D: .; J: TRBJ2-2; V: TRBV9; size: once; CDR3: CASSATGTGELFF; DNA: TGTGCCAGCAGCGCGACAGGCACCGGGGAGCTGTTTTTT
D: .; J: TRBJ2-1; V: TRBV7-3; size: .; CDR3: CASSLNSLNEQFF; DNA: TGTGCCAGCAGCTTAAACTCTCTTAATGAGCAGTTCTTC